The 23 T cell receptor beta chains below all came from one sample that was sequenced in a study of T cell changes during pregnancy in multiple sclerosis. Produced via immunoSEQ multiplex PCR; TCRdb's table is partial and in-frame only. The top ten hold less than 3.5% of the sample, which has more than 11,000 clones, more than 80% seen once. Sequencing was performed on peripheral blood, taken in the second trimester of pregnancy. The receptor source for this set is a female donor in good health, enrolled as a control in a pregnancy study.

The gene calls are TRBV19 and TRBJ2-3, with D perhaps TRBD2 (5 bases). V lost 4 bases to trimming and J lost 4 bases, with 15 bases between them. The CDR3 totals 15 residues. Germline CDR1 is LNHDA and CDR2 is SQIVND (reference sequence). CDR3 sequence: CASSSGFEAPDTQYF. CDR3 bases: TGTGCCAGTAGTAGCGGGTTTGAAGCCCCAGATACGCAGTATTTT.

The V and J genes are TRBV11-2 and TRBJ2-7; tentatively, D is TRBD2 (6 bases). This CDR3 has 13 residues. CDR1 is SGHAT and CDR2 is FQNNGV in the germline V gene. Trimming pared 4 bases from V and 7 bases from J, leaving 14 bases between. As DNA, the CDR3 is TGTGCCAGCAGCTACAGCTGGGAGGATGAGCAGTACTTC. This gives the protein CASSYSWEDEQYF. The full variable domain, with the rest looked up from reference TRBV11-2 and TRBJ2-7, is EAGVAQSPRYKIIEKRQSVAFWCNPISGHATLYWYQQILGQGPKLLIQFQNNGVVDDSQLPKDRFSAERLKGVDSTLKIQPAKLEDSAVYLCASSYSWEDEQYFGPGTRLTVT.

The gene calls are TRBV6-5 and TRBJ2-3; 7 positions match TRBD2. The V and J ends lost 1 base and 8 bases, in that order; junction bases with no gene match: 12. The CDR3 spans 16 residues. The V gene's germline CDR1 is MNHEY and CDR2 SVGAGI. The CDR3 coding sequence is TGTGCCAGCAGTTACTTGGCGGGTGGGGGGGTCGGTACGCAGTATTTT. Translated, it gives CASSYLAGGGVGTQYF.

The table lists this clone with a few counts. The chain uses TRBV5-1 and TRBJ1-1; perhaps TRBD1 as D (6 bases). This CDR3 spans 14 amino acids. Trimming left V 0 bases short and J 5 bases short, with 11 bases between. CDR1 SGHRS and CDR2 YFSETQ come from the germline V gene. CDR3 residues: CASSLEQGRTEAFF. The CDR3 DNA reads TGCGCCAGCAGCTTGGAACAGGGAAGGACTGAAGCTTTCTTT.

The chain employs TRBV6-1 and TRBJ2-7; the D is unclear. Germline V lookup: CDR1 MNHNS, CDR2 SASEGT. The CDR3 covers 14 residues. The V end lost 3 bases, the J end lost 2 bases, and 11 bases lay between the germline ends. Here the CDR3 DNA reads TGTGCCAGCAGTGACGCAGGCGTCCCCTACGAGCAGTACTTC. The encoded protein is CASSDAGVPYEQYF.

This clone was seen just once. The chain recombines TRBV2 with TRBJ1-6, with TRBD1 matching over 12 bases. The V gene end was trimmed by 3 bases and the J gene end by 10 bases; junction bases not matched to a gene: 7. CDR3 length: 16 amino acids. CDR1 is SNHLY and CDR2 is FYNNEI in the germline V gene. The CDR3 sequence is CASSDLGTGGASPLHF. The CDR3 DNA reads TGTGCCAGCAGTGATTTAGGGACAGGGGGCGCATCACCCCTCCACTTT.

The CDR3 sequence is CASSPLEGQGAYEQYF. The CDR3 nucleotides read TGTGCCAGCAGCCCCCTCGAGGGCCAGGGGGCCTACGAGCAGTACTTC. The chain uses TRBV7-6 and TRBJ2-5; 7 bases match TRBD1. The J call may be in error: the DNA end matches TRBJ2-7 better. This CDR3 has 16 amino acids. Germline lookup yields CDR1 SGHVS and CDR2 FNYEAQ.

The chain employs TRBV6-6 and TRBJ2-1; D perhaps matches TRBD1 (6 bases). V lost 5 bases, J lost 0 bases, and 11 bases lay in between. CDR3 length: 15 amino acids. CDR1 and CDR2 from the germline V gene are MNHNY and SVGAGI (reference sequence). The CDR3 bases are TGTGCCAGCAGTGACTTAGGGGGCTCCTACAATGAGCAGTTCTTC. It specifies CASSDLGGSYNEQFF.

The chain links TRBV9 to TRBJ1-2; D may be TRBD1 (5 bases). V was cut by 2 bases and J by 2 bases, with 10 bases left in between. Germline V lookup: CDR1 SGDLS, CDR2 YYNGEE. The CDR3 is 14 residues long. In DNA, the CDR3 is TGTGCCAGCAGCGTCCATGGGGCAAACTATGGCTACACCTTC. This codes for CASSVHGANYGYTF. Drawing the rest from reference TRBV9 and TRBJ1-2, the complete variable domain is DSGVTQTPKHLITATGQRVTLRCSPRSGDLSVYWYQQSLDQGLQFLIQYYNGEERAKGNILERFSAQQFPDLHSELNLSSLELGDSALYFCASSVHGANYGYTFGSGTRLTVV.

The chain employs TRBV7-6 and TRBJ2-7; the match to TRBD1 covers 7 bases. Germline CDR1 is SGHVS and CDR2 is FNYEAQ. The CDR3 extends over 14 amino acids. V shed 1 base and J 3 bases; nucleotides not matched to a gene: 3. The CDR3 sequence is CASSLEGTDYEQYF. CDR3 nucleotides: TGTGCCAGCAGCTTAGAAGGGACAGACTACGAGCAGTACTTC.

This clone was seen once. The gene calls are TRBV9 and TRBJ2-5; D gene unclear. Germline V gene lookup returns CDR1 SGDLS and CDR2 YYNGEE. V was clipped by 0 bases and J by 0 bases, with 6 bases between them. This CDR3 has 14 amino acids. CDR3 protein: CASSVGLHQETQYF. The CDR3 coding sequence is TGTGCCAGCAGCGTAGGACTGCACCAAGAGACCCAGTACTTC.

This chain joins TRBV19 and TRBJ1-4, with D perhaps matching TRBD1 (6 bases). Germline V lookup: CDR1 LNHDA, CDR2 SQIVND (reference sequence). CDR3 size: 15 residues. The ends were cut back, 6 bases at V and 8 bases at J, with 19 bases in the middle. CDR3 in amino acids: CASSTGTGFYEKLFF. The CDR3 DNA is TGTGCCAGTAGCACCGGCACAGGGTTTTACGAAAAACTGTTTTTT.

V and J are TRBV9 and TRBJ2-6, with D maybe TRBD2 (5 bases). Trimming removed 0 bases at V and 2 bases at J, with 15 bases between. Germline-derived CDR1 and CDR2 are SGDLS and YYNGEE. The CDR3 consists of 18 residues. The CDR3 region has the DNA TGTGCCAGCAGCGTAGGGGCTGAATGGGAGACTGGGGCCAACGTCCTGACTTTC. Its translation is CASSVGAEWETGANVLTF.

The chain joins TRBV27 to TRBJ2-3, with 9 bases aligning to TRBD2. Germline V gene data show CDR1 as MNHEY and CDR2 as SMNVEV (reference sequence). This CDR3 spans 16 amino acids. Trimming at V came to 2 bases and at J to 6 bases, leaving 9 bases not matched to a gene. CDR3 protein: CASSLVAAAGGDTQYF. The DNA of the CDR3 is TGTGCCAGCAGTTTAGTAGCGGCGGCGGGGGGGGATACGCAGTATTTT.

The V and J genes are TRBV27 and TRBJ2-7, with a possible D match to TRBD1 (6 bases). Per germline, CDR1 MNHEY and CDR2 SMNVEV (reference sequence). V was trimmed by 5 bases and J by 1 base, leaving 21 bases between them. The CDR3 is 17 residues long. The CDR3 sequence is CASSLTPGTQPSYEQYF. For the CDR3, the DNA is TGTGCCAGCAGTCTTACCCCAGGGACACAACCTTCCTACGAGCAGTACTTC.

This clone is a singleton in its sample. CDR3: CASSLGREGNEQFF. CDR3 bases: TGCGCCAGCAGCTTGGGACGGGAGGGCAATGAGCAGTTCTTC. The gene calls are TRBV5-1 and TRBJ2-1; TRBD2 matches 8 bases. The CDR3 is 14 residues long. Germline values: CDR1 SGHRS, CDR2 YFSETQ. The V segment lost 0 bases and the J segment 6 bases; nucleotides outside the gene matches: 2.

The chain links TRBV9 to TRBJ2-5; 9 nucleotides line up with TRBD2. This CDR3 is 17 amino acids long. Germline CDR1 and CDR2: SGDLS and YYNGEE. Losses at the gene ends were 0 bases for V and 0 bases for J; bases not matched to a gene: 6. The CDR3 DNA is TGTGCCAGCAGCGTAGGGGCTAGCGGGACTAACCAAGAGACCCAGTACTTC. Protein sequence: CASSVGASGTNQETQYF.

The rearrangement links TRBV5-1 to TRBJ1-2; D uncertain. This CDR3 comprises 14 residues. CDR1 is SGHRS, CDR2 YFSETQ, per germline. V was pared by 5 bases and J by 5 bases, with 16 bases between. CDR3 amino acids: CASSSDKPAYGYTF. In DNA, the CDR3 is TGCGCCAGCAGTTCCGACAAGCCTGCATATGGCTACACCTTC.

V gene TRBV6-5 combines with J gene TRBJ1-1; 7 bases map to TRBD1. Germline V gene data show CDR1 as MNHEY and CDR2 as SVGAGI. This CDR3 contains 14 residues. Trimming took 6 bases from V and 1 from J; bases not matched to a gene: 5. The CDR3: CASSRDRENTEAFF. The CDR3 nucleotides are TGTGCCAGCAGCCGGGACAGAGAGAACACTGAAGCTTTCTTT.

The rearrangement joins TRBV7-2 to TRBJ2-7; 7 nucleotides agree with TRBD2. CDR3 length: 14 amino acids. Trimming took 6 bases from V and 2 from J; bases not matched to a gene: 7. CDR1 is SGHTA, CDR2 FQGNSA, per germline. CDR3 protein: CASRLSRGAYEQYF. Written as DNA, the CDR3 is TGTGCCAGCAGGCTGAGTCGGGGGGCCTACGAGCAGTACTTC.

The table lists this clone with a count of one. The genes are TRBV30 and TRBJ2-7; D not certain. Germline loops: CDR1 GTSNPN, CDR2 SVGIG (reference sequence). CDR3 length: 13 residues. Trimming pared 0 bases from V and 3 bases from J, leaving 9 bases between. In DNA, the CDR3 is TGTGCCTGGAGTGTACTGGGCAGCTACGAGCAGTACTTC. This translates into CAWSVLGSYEQYF.

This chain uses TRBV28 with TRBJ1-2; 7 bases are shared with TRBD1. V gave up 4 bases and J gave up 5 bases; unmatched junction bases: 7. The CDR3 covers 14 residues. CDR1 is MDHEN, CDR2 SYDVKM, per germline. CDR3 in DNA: TGTGCCAGCAGTTCGCCGGGACAGCCTTATGGCTACACCTTC. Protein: CASSSPGQPYGYTF.

The CDR3 DNA reads as TGCGCCAGCAGCCAGGGGATCAACAGGGGGCAAAATGGCTACACCTTC. Protein: CASSQGINRGQNGYTF. The chain joins TRBV4-3 to TRBJ1-2; the match to TRBD1 covers 9 bases. Germline values: CDR1 LGHNA, CDR2 YSLEER. The CDR3 runs to 16 residues. V shed 3 bases and J 6 bases; nucleotides not matched to a gene: 11.